Sequencing of this T cell receptor (beta chain) was carried out in a study of cytomegalovirus exposure and HLA in healthy donors. Study findings and constraints: Overall, around 160 TCR beta chains were annotated as cytomegalovirus-associated. A few chains linked to CMV were shown in vitro to be specific for CMV antigens. Rarity marked most TCR sequences, yet some public TCRs occurred in many donors.

On this clone itself: Its antigen is not known.

With 7 bases clipped from V and 3 bases from J, the junction kept 6 bases outside the gene matches. This CDR3 region has 14 residues. Germline assignment: CDR1 LNHDA and CDR2 SQIVND (reference sequence). The method was immunoSEQ multiplex PCR; TCRdb's version includes in-frame clones alone and lacks a portion of them. Of about 98,000 clones in the sample, about 90% were seen once. Material for sequencing was PBMCs. The receptor's source is a man aged 18 to 35 in good health and CMV-seropositive. The chain combines TRBV19 with TRBJ1-1, with TRBD1 matching 9 bases. The CDR3 coding sequence is TGTGCCAGTACCCCGGGACAGGGACACACTGAAGCTTTCTTT. Amino acid sequence: CASTPGQGHTEAFF.